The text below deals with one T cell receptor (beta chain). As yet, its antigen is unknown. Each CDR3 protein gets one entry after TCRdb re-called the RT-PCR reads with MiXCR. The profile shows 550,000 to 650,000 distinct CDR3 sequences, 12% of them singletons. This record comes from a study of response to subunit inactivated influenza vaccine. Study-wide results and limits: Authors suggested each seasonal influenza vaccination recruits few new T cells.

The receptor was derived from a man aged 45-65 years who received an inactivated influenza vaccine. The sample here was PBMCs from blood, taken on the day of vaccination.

In nucleotides, the CDR3 is TGTGCCAGCAGTTCCCCCGGGGGAGTTAATGAGCAGTTCTTC. Protein sequence: CASSSPGGVNEQFF. The rearrangement uses TRBV6-5 and TRBJ2-1; maybe TRBD2 (6 bases). Trimming stripped 4 bases from V and 7 bases from J, with 14 bases between. In germline, CDR1 is MNHEY, CDR2 SVGAGI. The CDR3 has 14 amino acids.